This entry is about one T cell receptor (beta chain). Assay: immunoSEQ multiplex PCR; the TCRdb copy retains only in-frame clones and omits some. This sample has approximately 17,000 clones; approximately 63% occur once, and the top ten carry over 12%. These data originate in a study of PD-1 and CTLA-4 blockade in melanoma. Germline V gene lookup returns CDR1 LGHNT and CDR2 FRNRAP. After removal of 1 base from V and 3 bases from J, the junction contained 0 bases not matched to a gene. CDR3 length: 13 residues. The chain employs TRBV12-5 and TRBJ2-7; 7 nucleotides align to TRBD1. The source material was CD8+ T cells from peripheral blood, sampled from a patient given anti-PD-1 treatment. The clonotype comes from a human donor with melanoma. The CDR3 nucleotides read TGTGCTAGTGGTTTGGGGGACAGCTACGAGCAGTACTTC. Its protein product is CASGLGDSYEQYF.